The 9 T cell receptor beta chains in this list originate from one sample, sequenced in a study of vaccination and CD4 T cells after COVID-19 (dated by TCRdb to about 2022). These receptors' targets are unknown. What this sample's treatment or condition label stands for: roughly ten-day PBMC culture with coronavirus spike peptide pools or control peptides (ViraFEST assay). CD4+ T cells from unexposed donors were collected before the COVID-19 pandemic (2011-2018). The method behind the library was PCR. Reads for this sample came from an Illumina iSeq 100. TCR sequencing of DNA from cultured CD4+ T cells used the Oncomine TCR Beta short-read assay at the Johns Hopkins FTIC core. The QIAamp micro DNA kit was used to extract genomic DNA from the cultured CD4+ T cells. The raw public reads went through TCRdb reprocessing: fastp at Q25, MiXCR clone calling, in-frame beta chains kept. Merged by CDR3 protein, the rows form single entries marked with the most common genes and DNA. This sample comprises around 10,000 distinct CDR3 sequences, less than 35% of them detected only once. Together, the top ten hold 25% to 30% of the sample.

Sequenced input: CD4+ T cells from blood, cultured in vitro. All receptors derive from a human donor in good health.

Concerning this clonotype itself: Compared with germline, one end of the junction differs, possibly owing to a read error. This chain uses TRBV7-9 with TRBJ1-2; 9 positions match TRBD1. Germline loops: CDR1 SEHNR, CDR2 FQNEAQ (reference sequence). The CDR3 is 15 residues long. Here the CDR3 reads CVSSLTGGVGYGYTF. CDR3 nucleotide sequence: TGTGTCAGCAGCTTAACAGGGGGCGTCGGCTATGGCTACACCTTC.

As to this clonotype: One end of the junction varies from germline; a read error may be responsible. The chain recombines TRBV15 with TRBJ2-1; the D call may be TRBD1 or TRBD2 (6 bases each). This CDR3 has 15 amino acids. Germline values: CDR1 LNHNV, CDR2 YYDKDF (reference sequence). CDR3 residues: CATSRVLGGYDEQFF. CDR3 nucleotide sequence: TGTGCCACCAGCAGAGTCTTGGGGGGCTACGATGAGCAGTTCTTC.

The chain carries TRBV7-9 and TRBJ1-2; 11 nucleotides agree with TRBD1. V shed 1 base and J 4 bases; nucleotides not matched to a gene: 5. Germline-derived CDR1 and CDR2 are SEHNR and FQNEAQ (reference sequence). This CDR3 is built from 16 residues. The CDR3 sequence is CASSLGTGGVVYGYTF. The CDR3 nucleotides read TGTGCCAGCAGCTTAGGGACAGGGGGCGTAGTCTATGGCTACACCTTC.

This clonotype was detected a few times. This rearrangement joins TRBV25-1 to TRBJ1-1, with D hard to call. The CDR3 consists of 11 residues. CDR1 MGHDK and CDR2 SYGVNS come from the germline V gene. Trimming shortened V by 3 bases and J by 6 bases, and 5 bases separated the two germline ends. In nucleotides, the CDR3 is TGTGCCAGCAGTGATATCGCTGAAGCTTTCTTT. Protein: CASSDIAEAFF.

The chain links TRBV7-8 to TRBJ1-3, with 7 bases aligning to TRBD1. This CDR3 comprises 16 residues. V lost 2 bases to trimming and J lost 0 bases; unmatched junction nucleotides: 4. Germline values: CDR1 SGHVS, CDR2 FQNEAQ. The CDR3 loop is CASSLRQGLSGNTIYF. CDR3 coding DNA: TGTGCCAGCAGCTTACGACAGGGCCTCTCTGGAAACACCATATATTTT.

This clonotype qualifies as medium-sized. The chain links TRBV5-6 to TRBJ1-3; D gene uncertain. V lost 0 bases and J lost 4, with 11 bases in between. The length of the CDR3 is 15 residues. Germline values: CDR1 SGHDT, CDR2 YYEEEE. The CDR3 nucleotides are TGTGCCAGCAGCTTGGCCGGCGGGAACGGAAACACCATATATTTT. Its protein is CASSLAGGNGNTIYF.

Only a few counts were recorded for this clonotype. The chain employs TRBV6-2 or TRBV6-3 and TRBJ2-7; perhaps TRBD1 as D (6 bases). Trimming took 2 bases from V and 6 from J, leaving 17 bases between them. CDR3 length equals 15 residues. Germline assignment: CDR1 MNHEY and CDR2 SVGEGT. CDR3 sequence (DNA): TGTGCCAGCAGTTACGCCCGGGACATAGTCGGCGAGCAGTACTTC. Its protein is CASSYARDIVGEQYF.

In its sample, this clonotype was seen a few times. This chain joins TRBV7-2 and TRBJ2-1, with TRBD2 identical over 10 bases. V was pared by 5 bases and J by 7 bases, with 5 bases of the junction left unmatched. The CDR3 loop spans 14 amino acids. Per germline, CDR1 SGHTA and CDR2 FQGNSA. The CDR3 reads CASSPRTSGNEQFF. CDR3 DNA sequence: TGTGCCAGCAGCCCCCGGACTAGCGGAAATGAGCAGTTCTTC.

The chain has TRBV27 and TRBJ2-1, with 10 bases fitting TRBD2. The V segment lost 2 bases and the J segment 7 bases; nucleotides outside the gene matches: 8. The CDR3 runs to 16 residues. Germline lookup yields CDR1 MNHEY and CDR2 SMNVEV (reference sequence). CDR3 coding DNA: TGTGCCAGCAGTTTAAGAGTTGGGACTAGCGTTAATGAGCAGTTCTTC. Translation gives CASSLRVGTSVNEQFF.